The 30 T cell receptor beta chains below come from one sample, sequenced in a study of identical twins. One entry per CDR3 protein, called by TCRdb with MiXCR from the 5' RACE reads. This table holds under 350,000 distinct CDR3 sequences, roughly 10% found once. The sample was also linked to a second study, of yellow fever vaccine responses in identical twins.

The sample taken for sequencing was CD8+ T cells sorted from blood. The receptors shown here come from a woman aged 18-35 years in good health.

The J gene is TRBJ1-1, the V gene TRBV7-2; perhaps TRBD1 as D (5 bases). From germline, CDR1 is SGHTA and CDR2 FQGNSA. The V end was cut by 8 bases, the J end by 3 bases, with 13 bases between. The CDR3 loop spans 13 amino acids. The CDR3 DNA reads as TGTGCCAGCGGCGAGGGGCGATACACTGAAGCTTTCTTT. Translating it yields CASGEGRYTEAFF. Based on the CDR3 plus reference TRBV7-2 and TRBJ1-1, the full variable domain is GAGVSQSPSNKVTEKGKDVELRCDPISGHTALYWYRQSLGQGLEFLIYFQGNSAPDKSGLPSDRFSAERTGGSVSTLTIQRTQQEDSAVYLCASGEGRYTEAFFGQGTRLTVV.

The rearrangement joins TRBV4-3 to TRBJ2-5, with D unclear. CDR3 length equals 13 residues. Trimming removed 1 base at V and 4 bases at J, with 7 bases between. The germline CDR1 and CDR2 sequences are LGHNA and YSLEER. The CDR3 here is CASSQGIRETQYF. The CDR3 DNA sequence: TGCGCCAGCAGCCAAGGGATCCGAGAGACCCAGTACTTC.

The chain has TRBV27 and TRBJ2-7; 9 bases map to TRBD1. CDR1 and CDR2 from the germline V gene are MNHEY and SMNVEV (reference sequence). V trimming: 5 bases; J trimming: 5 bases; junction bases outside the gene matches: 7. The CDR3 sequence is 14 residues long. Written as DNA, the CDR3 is TGTGCCAGCAGTACTACCGGGACAGGGAACGAGCAGTACTTC. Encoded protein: CASSTTGTGNEQYF.

CDR3 coding DNA: TGCGCCAGCAGCCTTAGGACAGAACCTTTTTCCTACGAGCAGTACTTC. As protein: CASSLRTEPFSYEQYF. This chain links TRBV5-1 with TRBJ2-7; tentative D call: TRBD1 (6 bases). The CDR3 length is 16 residues. The ends were cut back, 4 bases at V and 1 base at J, with 18 bases in the middle. Per germline, CDR1 SGHRS and CDR2 YFSETQ.

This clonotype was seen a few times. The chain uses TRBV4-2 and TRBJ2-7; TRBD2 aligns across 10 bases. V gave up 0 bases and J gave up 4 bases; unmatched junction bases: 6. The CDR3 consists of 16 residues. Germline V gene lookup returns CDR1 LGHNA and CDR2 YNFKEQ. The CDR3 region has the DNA TGTGCCAGCAGCCAAGATCGAGCTAGCGGGGGTTACGAGCAGTACTTC. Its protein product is CASSQDRASGGYEQYF.

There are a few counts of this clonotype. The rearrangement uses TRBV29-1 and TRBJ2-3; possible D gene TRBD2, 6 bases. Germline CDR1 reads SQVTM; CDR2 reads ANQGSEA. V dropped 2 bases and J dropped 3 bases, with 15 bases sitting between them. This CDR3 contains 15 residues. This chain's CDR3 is CSVEWSGDLTDTQYF. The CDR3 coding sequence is TGCAGCGTTGAATGGTCCGGGGACTTGACAGATACGCAGTATTTT.

CDR3 sequence: CATSRDLDRPLNYGYTF. CDR3 nucleotide sequence: TGTGCCACCAGCAGAGACTTGGACAGGCCCTTAAACTATGGCTACACCTTC. The chain combines TRBV15 with TRBJ1-2; 7 bases agree with TRBD1. Germline lookup yields CDR1 LNHNV and CDR2 YYDKDF (reference sequence). J gave up 2 bases and V 0 bases, and 9 bases lay outside the gene matches. This CDR3 has 17 residues. The full variable domain, rest sourced from reference TRBV15 and TRBJ1-2, is DAMVIQNPRYQVTQFGKPVTLSCSQTLNHNVMYWYQQKSSQAPKLLFHYYDKDFNNEADTPDNFQSRRPNTSFCFLDIRSPGLGDTAMYLCATSRDLDRPLNYGYTFGSGTRLTVV.

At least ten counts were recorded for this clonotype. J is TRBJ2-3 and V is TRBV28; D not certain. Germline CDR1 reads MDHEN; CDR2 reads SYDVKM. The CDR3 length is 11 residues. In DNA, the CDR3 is TGTGCAGGATCAGTGGGGAATACGCAGTATTTT. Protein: CAGSVGNTQYF.

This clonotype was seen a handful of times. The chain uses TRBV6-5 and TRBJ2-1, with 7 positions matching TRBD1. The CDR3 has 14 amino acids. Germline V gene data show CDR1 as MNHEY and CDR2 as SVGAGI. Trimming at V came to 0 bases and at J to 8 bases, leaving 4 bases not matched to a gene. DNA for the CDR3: TGTGCCAGCAGTTACTCGAACAGGGGCTATGAGCAGTTCTTC. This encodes CASSYSNRGYEQFF.

CDR3 sequence: CASSLPDLNEQYF. The CDR3 region has the DNA TGTGCCAGCAGCTTACCTGATCTCAACGAGCAGTACTTC. The V and J genes are TRBV13 and TRBJ2-7; unclear D gene. The CDR3 extends over 13 amino acids. V lost 2 bases and J lost 5, with 10 bases in between. Per germline, CDR1 PRHDT and CDR2 FYEKMQ (reference sequence).

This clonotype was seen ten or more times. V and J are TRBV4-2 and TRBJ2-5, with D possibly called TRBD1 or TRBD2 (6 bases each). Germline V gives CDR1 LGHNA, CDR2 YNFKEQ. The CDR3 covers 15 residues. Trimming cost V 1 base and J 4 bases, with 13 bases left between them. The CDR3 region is CASSQAWGARETQYF. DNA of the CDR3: TGTGCCAGCAGCCAAGCGTGGGGGGCTAGAGAGACCCAGTACTTC.

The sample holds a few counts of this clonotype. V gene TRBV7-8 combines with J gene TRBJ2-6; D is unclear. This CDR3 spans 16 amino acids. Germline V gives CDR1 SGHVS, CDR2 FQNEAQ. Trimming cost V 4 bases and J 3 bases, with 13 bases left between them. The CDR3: CASSSLWSFGANVLTF. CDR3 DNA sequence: TGTGCCAGCAGCTCCCTCTGGTCCTTTGGGGCCAACGTCCTGACTTTC.

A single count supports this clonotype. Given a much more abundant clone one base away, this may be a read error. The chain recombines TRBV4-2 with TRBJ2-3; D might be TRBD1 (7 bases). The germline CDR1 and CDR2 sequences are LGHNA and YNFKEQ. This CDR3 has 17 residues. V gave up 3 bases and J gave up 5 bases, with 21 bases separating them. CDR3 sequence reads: CASSQPPRGATGDTQYF. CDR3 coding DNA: TGTGCCAGCAGCCAGCCCCCCAGGGGGGCCACGGGAGATACGCAGTATTTT.

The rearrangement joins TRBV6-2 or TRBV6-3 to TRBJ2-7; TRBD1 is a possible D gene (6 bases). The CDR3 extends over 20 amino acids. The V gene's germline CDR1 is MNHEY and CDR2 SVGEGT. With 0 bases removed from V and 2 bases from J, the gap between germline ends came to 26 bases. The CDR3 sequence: CASSYSNGGRKSRVTYEQYF. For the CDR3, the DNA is TGTGCCAGCAGTTACTCGAATGGGGGCAGGAAATCAAGAGTAACCTACGAGCAGTACTTC.

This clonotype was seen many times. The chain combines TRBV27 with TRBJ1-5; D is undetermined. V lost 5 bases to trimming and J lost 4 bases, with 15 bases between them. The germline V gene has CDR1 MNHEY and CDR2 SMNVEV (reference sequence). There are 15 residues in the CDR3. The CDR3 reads CASSDSRAINQPQHF. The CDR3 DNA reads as TGTGCCAGCAGTGATTCCCGGGCCATTAATCAGCCCCAGCATTTT.

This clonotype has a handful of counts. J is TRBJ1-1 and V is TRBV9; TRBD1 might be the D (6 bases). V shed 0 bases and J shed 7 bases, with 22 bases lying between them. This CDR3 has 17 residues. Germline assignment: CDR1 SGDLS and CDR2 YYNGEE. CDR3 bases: TGTGCCAGCAGCGTAGCTGGGGGCACAGGGACGCCGATTGAAGCTTTCTTT. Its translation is CASSVAGGTGTPIEAFF.

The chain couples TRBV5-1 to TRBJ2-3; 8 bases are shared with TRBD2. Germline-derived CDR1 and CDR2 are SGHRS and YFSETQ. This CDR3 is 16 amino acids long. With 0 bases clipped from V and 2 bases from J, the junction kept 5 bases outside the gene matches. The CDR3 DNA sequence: TGCGCCAGCAGCTTGGTGGCGGGGGGTCCCACAGATACGCAGTATTTT. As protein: CASSLVAGGPTDTQYF.

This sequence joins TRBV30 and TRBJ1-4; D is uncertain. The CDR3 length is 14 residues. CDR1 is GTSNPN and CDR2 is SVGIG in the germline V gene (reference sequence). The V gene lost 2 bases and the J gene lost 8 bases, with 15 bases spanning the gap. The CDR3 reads CAWSNGWEIEKLFF. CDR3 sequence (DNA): TGTGCCTGGAGTAACGGGTGGGAGATCGAAAAACTGTTTTTT.

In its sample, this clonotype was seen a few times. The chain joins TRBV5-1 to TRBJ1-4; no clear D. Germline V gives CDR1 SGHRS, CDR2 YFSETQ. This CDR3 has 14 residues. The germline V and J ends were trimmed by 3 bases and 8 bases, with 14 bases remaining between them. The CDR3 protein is CASSWTIGEEKLFF. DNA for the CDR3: TGCGCCAGCAGCTGGACCATTGGGGAAGAAAAACTGTTTTTT.

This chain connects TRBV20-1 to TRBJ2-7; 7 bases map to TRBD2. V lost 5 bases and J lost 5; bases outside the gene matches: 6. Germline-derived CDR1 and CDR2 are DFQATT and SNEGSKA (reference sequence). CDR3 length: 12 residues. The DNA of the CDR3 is TGCAGTGCTCCCCCAGCGGGGCACGAGCAGTACTTC. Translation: CSAPPAGHEQYF.

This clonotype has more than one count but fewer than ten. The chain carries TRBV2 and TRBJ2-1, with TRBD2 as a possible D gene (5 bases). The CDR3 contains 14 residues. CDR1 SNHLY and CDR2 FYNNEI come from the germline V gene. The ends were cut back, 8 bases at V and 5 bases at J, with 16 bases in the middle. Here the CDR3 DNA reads TGTGCCAGCCCTCGAGGGCTAGTGGACAATGAGCAGTTCTTC. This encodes CASPRGLVDNEQFF.

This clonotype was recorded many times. The CDR3 DNA follows: TGCGCCAGCAGCTCTCAGGGTGGGTACGAGCAGTACTTC. It is translated as CASSSQGGYEQYF. The chain carries TRBV4-1 and TRBJ2-7; D might be TRBD1 (5 bases). The length of the CDR3 is 13 residues. V lost 5 bases to trimming and J lost 4 bases, with 12 bases between them. CDR1 and CDR2 from the germline V gene are MGHRA and YSYEKL.

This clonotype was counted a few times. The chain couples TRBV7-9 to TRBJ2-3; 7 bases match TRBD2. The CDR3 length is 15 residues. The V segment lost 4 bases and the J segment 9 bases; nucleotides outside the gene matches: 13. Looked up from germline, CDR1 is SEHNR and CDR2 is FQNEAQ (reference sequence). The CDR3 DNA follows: TGTGCCAGCAGCTCCGGAGGGGAGGGCCCGGGGACGCAGTATTTT. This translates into CASSSGGEGPGTQYF.

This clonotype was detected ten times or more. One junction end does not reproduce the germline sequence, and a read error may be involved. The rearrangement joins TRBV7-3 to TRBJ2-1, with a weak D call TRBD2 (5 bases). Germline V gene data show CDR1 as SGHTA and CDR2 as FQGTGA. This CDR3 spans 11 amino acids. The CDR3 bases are TGCGCCAGCTCTCCCGGGGATGAGCAGTTCTTC. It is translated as CASSPGDEQFF.

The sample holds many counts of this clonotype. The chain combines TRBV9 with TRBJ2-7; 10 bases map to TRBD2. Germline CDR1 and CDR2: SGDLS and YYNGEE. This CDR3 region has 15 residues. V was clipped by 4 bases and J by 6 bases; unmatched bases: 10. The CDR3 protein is CASSSWASGGTEQYF. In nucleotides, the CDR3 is TGTGCCAGCAGCTCTTGGGCTAGCGGGGGAACCGAGCAGTACTTC.

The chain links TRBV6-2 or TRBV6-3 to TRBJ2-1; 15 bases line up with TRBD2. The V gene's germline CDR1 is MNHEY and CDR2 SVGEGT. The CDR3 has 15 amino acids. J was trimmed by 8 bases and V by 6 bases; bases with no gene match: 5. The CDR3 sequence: CASRGTSGRIYEQFF. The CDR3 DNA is TGTGCCAGCAGGGGGACTAGCGGGAGGATTTATGAGCAGTTCTTC.

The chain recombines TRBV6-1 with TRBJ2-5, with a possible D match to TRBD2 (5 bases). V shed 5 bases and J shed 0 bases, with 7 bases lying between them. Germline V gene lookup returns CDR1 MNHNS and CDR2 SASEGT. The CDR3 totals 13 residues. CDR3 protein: CASSLGNQETQYF. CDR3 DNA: TGTGCCAGCAGTCTCGGGAACCAAGAGACCCAGTACTTC.

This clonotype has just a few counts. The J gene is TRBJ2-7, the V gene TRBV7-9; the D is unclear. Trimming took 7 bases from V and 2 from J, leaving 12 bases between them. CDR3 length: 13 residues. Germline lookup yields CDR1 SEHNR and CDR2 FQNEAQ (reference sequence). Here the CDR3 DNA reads TGTGCCAGCATTGGCGCAGTCGCCTACGAGCAGTACTTC. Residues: CASIGAVAYEQYF.

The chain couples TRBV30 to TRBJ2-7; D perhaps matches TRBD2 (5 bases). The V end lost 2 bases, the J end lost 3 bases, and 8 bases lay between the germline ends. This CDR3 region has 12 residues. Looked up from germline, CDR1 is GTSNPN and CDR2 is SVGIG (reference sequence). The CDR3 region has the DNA TGTGCCTGGAGTACTAGAAACTACGAGCAGTACTTC. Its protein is CAWSTRNYEQYF. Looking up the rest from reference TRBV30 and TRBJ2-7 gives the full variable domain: SQTIHQWPATLVQPVGSPLSLECTVEGTSNPNLYWYRQAAGRGLQLLFYSVGIGQISSEVPQNLSASRPQDRQFILSSKKLLLSDSGFYLCAWSTRNYEQYFGPGTRLTVT.

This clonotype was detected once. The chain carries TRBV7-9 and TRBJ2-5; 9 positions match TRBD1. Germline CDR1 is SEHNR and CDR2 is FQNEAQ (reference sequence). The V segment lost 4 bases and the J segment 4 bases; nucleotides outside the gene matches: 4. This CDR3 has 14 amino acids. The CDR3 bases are TGTGCCAGCAGCTCCGGACAGGGGTTAGAGACCCAGTACTTC. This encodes CASSSGQGLETQYF.